One and the same sample provided the 18 T cell receptor beta chains below, sequenced in a study of blood T cell repertoires in COVID-19. Measured with immunoSEQ multiplex PCR; TCRdb has only the in-frame clones, and not every one. This table has about 220,000 clones, 85% appearing once. Sequencing input: peripheral blood. The receptors were gathered from a woman aged 65 to 85 with COVID-19, enrolled during active disease.

The chain is built from TRBV29-1 and TRBJ2-1, with 13 bases aligning to TRBD2. The V gene's germline CDR1 is SQVTM and CDR2 ANQGSEA. The V and J ends lost 8 bases and 8 bases, in that order; junction bases with no gene match: 9. CDR3 size: 14 residues. Written as DNA, the CDR3 is TGCAGCATCCGCCGACTAGCGGGGGGTCATGAGCAGTTCTTC. Its protein is CSIRRLAGGHEQFF.

This clone showed up just a few times. This chain connects TRBV24-1 to TRBJ1-2; 7 bases map to TRBD1. V shed 3 bases, J shed 5 bases, and the junction held 11 bases outside the gene matches. The CDR3 length is 16 residues. CDR1 KGHDR and CDR2 SFDVKD come from the germline V gene. CDR3 nucleotide sequence: TGTGCCACCAGTGATCCAGGACAGGTCCCTTTTTATGGCTACACCTTC. Its translation: CATSDPGQVPFYGYTF.

This clone showed up just once. V usage is TRBV10-3 and J usage is TRBJ2-1; D possibly corresponds to TRBD2 (6 bases). The V end lost 10 bases, the J end lost 1 base, and 23 bases lay between the germline ends. This CDR3 has 17 residues. Germline-derived CDR1 and CDR2 are ENHRY and SYGVKD. The CDR3 bases are TGTGCCACCCGGCGGGGACTGGGCGCCCAGTCCTACAATGAGCAGTTCTTC. It translates to CATRRGLGAQSYNEQFF.

This clone was counted only a few times. This rearrangement joins TRBV7-2 to TRBJ2-3, with 8 bases fitting TRBD2. Germline V gene sequence: CDR1 SGHTA, CDR2 FQGNSA. This CDR3 region has 13 residues. Trimming at V came to 5 bases and at J to 9 bases, leaving 7 bases not matched to a gene. This CDR3 is CASSIGLAWTQYF. The CDR3 DNA is TGTGCCAGCAGCATCGGACTAGCATGGACGCAGTATTTT.

The chain combines TRBV11-3 with TRBJ2-3; TRBD2 aligns across 11 bases. The ends lost 5 bases at V and 3 bases at J; junction bases unmatched: 16. The CDR3 spans 19 residues. Looked up from germline, CDR1 is SGHNT and CDR2 is YENEEA. The CDR3 protein is CASSRRFSLSGGATDTQYF. The CDR3 region has the DNA TGTGCCAGCAGCCGCCGCTTCTCGCTTAGCGGGGGGGCGACAGATACGCAGTATTTT.

This chain joins TRBV5-1 and TRBJ2-7; possibly TRBD2 for D (5 bases). CDR3 length: 15 residues. V was trimmed by 0 bases and J by 7 bases, leaving 17 bases between them. The germline gives CDR1 SGHRS, CDR2 YFSETQ. CDR3 in DNA: TGCGCCAGCAGCTTGGCCGGCATTTCCCCGGGAGAGCAGTACTTC. This encodes CASSLAGISPGEQYF. The whole variable domain, filled in from reference TRBV5-1 and TRBJ2-7, reads KAGVTQTPRYLIKTRGQQVTLSCSPISGHRSVSWYQQTPGQGLQFLFEYFSETQRNKGNFPGRFSGRQFSNSRSEMNVSTLELGDSALYLCASSLAGISPGEQYFGPGTRLTVT.

V is TRBV7-2 and J is TRBJ1-1, with D maybe TRBD1 (6 bases). The CDR3 contains 15 residues. Germline-derived CDR1 and CDR2 are SGHTA and FQGNSA. The V end lost 0 bases, the J end lost 4 bases, and 12 bases lay between the germline ends. The CDR3 DNA is TGTGCCAGCAGCTTAGCAAGGGGGGGAAGCACTGAAGCTTTCTTT. Protein sequence: CASSLARGGSTEAFF.

The rearrangement uses TRBV18 and TRBJ1-6; the D is unclear. V lost 0 bases to trimming and J lost 9 bases, with 12 bases between them. Germline V gene sequence: CDR1 KGHSH, CDR2 LQKENI. The length of the CDR3 is 15 residues. In nucleotides, the CDR3 is TGTGCCAGCTCACCACCTGGATGGCAGGCTTCACCCCTCCACTTT. Translated, it gives CASSPPGWQASPLHF.

This sequence joins TRBV6-2 or TRBV6-3 and TRBJ1-1; 7 bases are a match to TRBD1. The CDR3 extends over 15 amino acids. Germline lookup yields CDR1 MNHEY and CDR2 SVGEGT. The junction had 7 bases not matched to a gene; V was cut back by 2 bases and J by 4 bases. CDR3 region: CASSYGYRQGTEAFF. As DNA, the CDR3 is TGTGCCAGCAGTTACGGGTACCGACAGGGCACTGAAGCTTTCTTT.

The chain carries TRBV7-6 and TRBJ2-1, with 12 bases lining up with TRBD2. The J segment lost 7 bases and the V segment lost 5 bases, leaving 3 bases of the junction unmatched. The CDR3 runs to 14 residues. Germline V lookup: CDR1 SGHVS, CDR2 FNYEAQ. In DNA, the CDR3 is TGTGCCAGCAGCCACGGGACTAGCGGGAATGAGCAGTTCTTC. It specifies CASSHGTSGNEQFF.

The genes are TRBV19 and TRBJ1-1, with D tentatively TRBD1 (6 bases). Germline V gene lookup returns CDR1 LNHDA and CDR2 SQIVND (reference sequence). Trimming shortened V by 5 bases and J by 1 base, and 14 bases separated the two germline ends. The CDR3 has 15 residues. CDR3 bases: TGTGCCAGTAGTCCGCAACAGGGATGGAACACTGAAGCTTTCTTT. Protein sequence: CASSPQQGWNTEAFF. Full variable domain (missing parts from reference TRBV19 and TRBJ1-1): DGGITQSPKYLFRKEGQNVTLSCEQNLNHDAMYWYRQDPGQGLRLIYYSQIVNDFQKGDIAEGYSVSREKKESFPLTVTSAQKNPTAFYLCASSPQQGWNTEAFFGQGTRLTVV.

The chain uses TRBV19 and TRBJ2-2, with TRBD2 matching 8 bases. Germline V gene sequence: CDR1 LNHDA, CDR2 SQIVND (reference sequence). V shed 4 bases, J shed 5 bases, and the junction held 12 bases outside the gene matches. The CDR3 has 17 residues. CDR3 sequence (DNA): TGTGCCAGTAGTACCTTTTTACGGGAGGGCAGGACCGGGGAGCTGTTTTTT. It yields the protein CASSTFLREGRTGELFF. The full variable domain, with the rest looked up from reference TRBV19 and TRBJ2-2, is DGGITQSPKYLFRKEGQNVTLSCEQNLNHDAMYWYRQDPGQGLRLIYYSQIVNDFQKGDIAEGYSVSREKKESFPLTVTSAQKNPTAFYLCASSTFLREGRTGELFFGEGSRLTVL.

In nucleotides, the CDR3 is TGTGCCACCAGTGATCCCCTGGAGGGAGATACGCAGTATTTT. This translates into CATSDPLEGDTQYF. This chain uses TRBV24-1 with TRBJ2-3; maybe TRBD2 (6 bases). Trimming pared 3 bases from V and 5 bases from J, leaving 11 bases between. The CDR3 consists of 14 residues. Germline-derived CDR1 and CDR2 are KGHDR and SFDVKD.

Written as DNA, the CDR3 is TGTGCCAGCAGCTTGCTCCCGGGACAGGGAAGAGACAATGAGCAGTTCTTC. Its protein is CASSLLPGQGRDNEQFF. The V call is TRBV7-3, the J call TRBJ2-1, with 9 bases aligning to TRBD1. CDR3 length equals 17 residues. V shed 3 bases and J 5 bases; nucleotides not matched to a gene: 11. Germline V gene sequence: CDR1 SGHTA, CDR2 FQGTGA.

V usage is TRBV12-3 or TRBV12-4 and J usage is TRBJ1-1; D is unresolved. The CDR3 is 11 residues long. The V gene lost 8 bases and the J gene lost 5 bases, with 9 bases spanning the gap. CDR3 region: CASGSRTEAFF. As DNA, the CDR3 is TGTGCCAGCGGGTCGCGGACTGAAGCTTTCTTT.

This chain joins TRBV2 and TRBJ1-1; no clear D. The germline V gene has CDR1 SNHLY and CDR2 FYNNEI. The V gene lost 7 bases and the J gene lost 1 base, with 13 bases spanning the gap. CDR3 size: 14 residues. The CDR3 loop reads CASTAEVPNTEAFF. The CDR3 DNA reads TGTGCCAGCACCGCGGAGGTACCGAACACTGAAGCTTTCTTT. Full variable domain (missing parts from reference TRBV2 and TRBJ1-1): EPEVTQTPSHQVTQMGQEVILRCVPISNHLYFYWYRQILGQKVEFLVSFYNNEISEKSEIFDDQFSVERPDGSNFTLKIRSTKLEDSAMYFCASTAEVPNTEAFFGQGTRLTVV.

V gene TRBV27 combines with J gene TRBJ2-7, with 10 bases matching TRBD1. There are 14 residues in the CDR3. Per germline, CDR1 MNHEY and CDR2 SMNVEV (reference sequence). Trimming cost V 5 bases and J 4 bases; bases outside gene matches: 5. The DNA of the CDR3 is TGTGCCAGCAGTGCGCGACAGGGGGCTTACGAGCAGTACTTC. Its translation is CASSARQGAYEQYF.

The chain uses TRBV5-6 and TRBJ1-6, with 8 bases fitting TRBD1. Per germline, CDR1 SGHDT and CDR2 YYEEEE. The CDR3 sequence is 15 residues long. V lost 5 bases, J lost 4 bases, and 5 bases stayed unmatched. CDR3 in amino acids: CASRTGGAYNSPLHF. The DNA of the CDR3 is TGTGCCAGCAGAACAGGGGGGGCTTATAATTCACCCCTCCACTTT.